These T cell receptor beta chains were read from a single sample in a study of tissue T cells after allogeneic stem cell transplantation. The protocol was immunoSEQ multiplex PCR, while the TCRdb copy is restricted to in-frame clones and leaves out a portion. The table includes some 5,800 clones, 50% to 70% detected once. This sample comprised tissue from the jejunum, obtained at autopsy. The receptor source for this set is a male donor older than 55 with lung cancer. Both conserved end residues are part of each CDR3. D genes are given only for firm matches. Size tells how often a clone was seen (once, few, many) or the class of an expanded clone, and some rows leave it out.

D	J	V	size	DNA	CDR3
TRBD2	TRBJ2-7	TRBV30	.	TGTGCCTGGAGTGTAGGCGGGGGGGCCAACGAGCAGTACTTC	CAWSVGGGANEQYF
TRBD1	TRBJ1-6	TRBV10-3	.	TGTGCCATCAGGGCTGGACAGGAAGGGAGTTCACCCCTCCACTTT	CAIRAGQEGSSPLHF
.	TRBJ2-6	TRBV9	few	TGTGCCAGCAACTACCCCCGTAACTCTGGGGCCAACGTCCTGACTTTC	CASNYPRNSGANVLTF
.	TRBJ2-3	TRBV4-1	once	TGCGCCAGCAGTCTAAGGGCGGGGACAGATACGCAGTATTTT	CASSLRAGTDTQYF
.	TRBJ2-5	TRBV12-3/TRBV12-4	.	TGTGCCAGCAGTTTTAGACGAGGGGAGACCCAGTACTTC	CASSFRRGETQYF
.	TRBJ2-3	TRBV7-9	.	TGTGCCAGCAGCTTAGCGAACAGACCCACAGATACGCAGTATTTT	CASSLANRPTDTQYF
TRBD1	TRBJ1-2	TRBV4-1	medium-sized	TGCGCCAGCAGCCTAGACAGGGCCAACTATGGCTACACCTTC	CASSLDRANYGYTF
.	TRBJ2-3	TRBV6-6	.	TGTGCCAGCAGTTACTTGGCGGATACGCAGTATTTT	CASSYLADTQYF
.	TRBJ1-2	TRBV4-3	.	TGCGCCAGCAGCCACGAGACTACAAGGGAAGGCTACACCTTC	CASSHETTREGYTF
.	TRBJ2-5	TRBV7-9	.	TGTGCCAGCAGCTTTTTGGAGGGACAGAGCTCTACGGGGGAGACCCAGTACTTC	CASSFLEGQSSTGETQYF
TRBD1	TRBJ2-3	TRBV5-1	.	TGCGCCAGCAGCTTGGGGGACAGGGGAGATACGCAGTATTTT	CASSLGDRGDTQYF
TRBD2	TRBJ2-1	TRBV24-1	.	TGTGCCACCAGTGATTACGGGACTAGCGGGAGCAATGAGCAGTTCTTC	CATSDYGTSGSNEQFF
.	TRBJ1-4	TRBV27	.	TGTGCCAGCAAAATGACAGCATCTGAAAAACTGTTTTTT	CASKMTASEKLFF
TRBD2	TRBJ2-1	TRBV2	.	TGTGCCAGCAGTGAAACGGGGGGGATTAGCTCCTACAATGAGCAGTTCTTC	CASSETGGISSYNEQFF
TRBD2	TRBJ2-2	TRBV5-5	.	TGTGCCAGCAGATACGGGACTAGCGGTTACACCGGGGAGCTGTTTTTT	CASRYGTSGYTGELFF
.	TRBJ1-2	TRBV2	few	TGTGCCAGCAGTAACAACAGGGAGTATGGCTACACCTTC	CASSNNREYGYTF
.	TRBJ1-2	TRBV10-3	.	TGTGCCATCAGTGAAACGACGGACTATGGCTACACCTTC	CAISETTDYGYTF
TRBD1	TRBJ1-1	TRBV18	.	TGTGCCAGCTCCAAATCGGGAGGGGGCGGCACTGAAGCTTTCTTT	CASSKSGGGGTEAFF